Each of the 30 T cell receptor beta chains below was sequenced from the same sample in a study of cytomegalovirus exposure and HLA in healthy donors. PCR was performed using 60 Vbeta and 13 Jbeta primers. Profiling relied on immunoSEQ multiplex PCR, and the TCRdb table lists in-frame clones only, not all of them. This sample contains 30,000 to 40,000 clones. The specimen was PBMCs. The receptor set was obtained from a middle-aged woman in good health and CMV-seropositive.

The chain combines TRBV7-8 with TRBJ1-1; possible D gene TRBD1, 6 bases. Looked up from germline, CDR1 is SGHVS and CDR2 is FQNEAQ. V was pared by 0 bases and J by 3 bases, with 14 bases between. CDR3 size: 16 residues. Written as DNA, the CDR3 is TGTGCCAGCAGCTTAGCTCCCAGGGGAAGGGACACTGAAGCTTTCTTT. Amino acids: CASSLAPRGRDTEAFF.

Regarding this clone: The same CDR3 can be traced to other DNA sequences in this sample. The CDR3 bases are TGTGCCAGCGGGGGGGTGGGCTACACCTTC. It translates to CASGGVGYTF. This chain joins TRBV9 and TRBJ1-2; weak D call: TRBD1 (5 bases). V lost 7 bases and J 8 bases, leaving 9 bases between the germline ends. The CDR3 has 10 amino acids. From germline, CDR1 is SGDLS and CDR2 YYNGEE.

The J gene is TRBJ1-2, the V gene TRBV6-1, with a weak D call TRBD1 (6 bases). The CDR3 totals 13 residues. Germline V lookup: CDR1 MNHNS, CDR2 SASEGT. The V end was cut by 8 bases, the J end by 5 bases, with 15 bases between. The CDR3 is CASRIQGLYGYTF. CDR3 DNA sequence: TGTGCCAGCCGAATACAGGGTCTTTATGGCTACACCTTC.

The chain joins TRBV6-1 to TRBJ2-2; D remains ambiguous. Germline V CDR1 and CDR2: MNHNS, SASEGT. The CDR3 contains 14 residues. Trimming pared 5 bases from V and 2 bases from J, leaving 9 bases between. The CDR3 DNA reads TGTGCCAGCAGTAGGCAGGTTAACACCGGGGAGCTGTTTTTT. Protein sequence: CASSRQVNTGELFF.

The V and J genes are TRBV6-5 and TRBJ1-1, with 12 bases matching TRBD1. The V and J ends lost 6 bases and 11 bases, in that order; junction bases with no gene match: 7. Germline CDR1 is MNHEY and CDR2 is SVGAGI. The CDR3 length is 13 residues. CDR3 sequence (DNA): TGTGCCAGCAGGCAGGGACAGGGGGCGCGTGCTTTCTTT. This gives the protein CASRQGQGARAFF.

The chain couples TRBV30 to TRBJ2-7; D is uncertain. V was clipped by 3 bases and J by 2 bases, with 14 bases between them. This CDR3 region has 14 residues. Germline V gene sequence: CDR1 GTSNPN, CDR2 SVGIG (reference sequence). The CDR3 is CAWSARGVAYEQYF. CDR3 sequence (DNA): TGTGCCTGGAGCGCGAGAGGAGTGGCCTACGAGCAGTACTTC.

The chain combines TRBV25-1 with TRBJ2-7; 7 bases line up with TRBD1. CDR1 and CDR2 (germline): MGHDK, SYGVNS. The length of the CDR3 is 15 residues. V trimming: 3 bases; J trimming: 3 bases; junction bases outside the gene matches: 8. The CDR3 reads CASSDRQGVNYEQYF. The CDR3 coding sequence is TGTGCCAGCAGTGACCGACAGGGTGTGAACTACGAGCAGTACTTC.

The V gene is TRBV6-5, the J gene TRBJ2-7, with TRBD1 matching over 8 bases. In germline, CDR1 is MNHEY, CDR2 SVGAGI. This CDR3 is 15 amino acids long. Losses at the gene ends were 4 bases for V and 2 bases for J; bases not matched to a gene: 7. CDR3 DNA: TGTGCCAGCAGTTCCCCAGGGGGCGGCGCCTACGAGCAGTACTTC. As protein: CASSSPGGGAYEQYF.

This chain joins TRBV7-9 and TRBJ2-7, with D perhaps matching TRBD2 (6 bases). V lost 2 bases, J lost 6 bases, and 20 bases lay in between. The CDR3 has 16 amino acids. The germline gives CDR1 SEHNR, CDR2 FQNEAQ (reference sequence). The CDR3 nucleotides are TGTGCCAGCAGCTTAAGGAGGGCTACTCCCGACCGCGAGCAGTACTTC. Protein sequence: CASSLRRATPDREQYF.

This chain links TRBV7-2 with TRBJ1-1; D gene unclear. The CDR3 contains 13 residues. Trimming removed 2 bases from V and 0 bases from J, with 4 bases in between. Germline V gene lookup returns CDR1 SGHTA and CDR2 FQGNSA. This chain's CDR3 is CASSLRMNTEAFF. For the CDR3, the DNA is TGTGCCAGCAGCTTACGTATGAACACTGAAGCTTTCTTT.

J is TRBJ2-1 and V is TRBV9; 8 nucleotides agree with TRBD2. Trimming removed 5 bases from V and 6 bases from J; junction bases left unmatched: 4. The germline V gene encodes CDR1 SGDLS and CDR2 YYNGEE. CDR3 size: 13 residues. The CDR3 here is CASSRSGSNEQFF. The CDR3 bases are TGTGCCAGCAGTCGAAGCGGGAGCAATGAGCAGTTCTTC.

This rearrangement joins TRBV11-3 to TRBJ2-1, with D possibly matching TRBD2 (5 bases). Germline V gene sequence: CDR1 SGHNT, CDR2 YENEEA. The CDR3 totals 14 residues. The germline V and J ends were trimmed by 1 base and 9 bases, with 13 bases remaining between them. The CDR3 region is CASSLGSSSVEQFF. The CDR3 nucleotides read TGTGCCAGCAGCTTAGGGTCTAGCTCGGTTGAGCAGTTCTTC.

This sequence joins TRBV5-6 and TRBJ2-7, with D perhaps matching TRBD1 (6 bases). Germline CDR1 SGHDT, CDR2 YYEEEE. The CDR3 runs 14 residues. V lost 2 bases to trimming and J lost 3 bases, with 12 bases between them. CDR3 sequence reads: CASSFRQALYEQYF. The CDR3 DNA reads TGTGCCAGCAGCTTCCGACAGGCTCTCTACGAGCAGTACTTC.

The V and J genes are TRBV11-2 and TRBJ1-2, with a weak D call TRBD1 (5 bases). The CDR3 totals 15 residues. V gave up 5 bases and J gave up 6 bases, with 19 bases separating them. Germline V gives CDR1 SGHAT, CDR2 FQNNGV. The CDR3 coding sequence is TGTGCCAGCAGCCCGCGTGCAAGGGGCCGGAATGGCTACACCTTC. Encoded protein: CASSPRARGRNGYTF.

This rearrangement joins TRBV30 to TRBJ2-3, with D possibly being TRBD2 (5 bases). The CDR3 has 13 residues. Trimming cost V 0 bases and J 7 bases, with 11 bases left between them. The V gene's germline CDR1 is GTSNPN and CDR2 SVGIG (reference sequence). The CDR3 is CAWSVPGSYTQYF. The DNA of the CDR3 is TGTGCCTGGAGTGTACCGGGAAGCTATACGCAGTATTTT.

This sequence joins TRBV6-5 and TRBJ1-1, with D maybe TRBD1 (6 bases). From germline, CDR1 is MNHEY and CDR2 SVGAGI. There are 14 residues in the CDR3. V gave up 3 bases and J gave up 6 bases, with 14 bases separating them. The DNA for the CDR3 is TGTGCCAGCAGTTATGGGGACATGAGAGCTGAAGCTTTCTTT. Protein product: CASSYGDMRAEAFF.

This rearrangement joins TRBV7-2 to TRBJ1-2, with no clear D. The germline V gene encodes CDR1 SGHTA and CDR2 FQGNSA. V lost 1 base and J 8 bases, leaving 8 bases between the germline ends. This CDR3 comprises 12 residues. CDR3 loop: CASSLDPVGYTF. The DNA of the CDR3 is TGTGCCAGCAGCTTAGATCCCGTCGGCTACACCTTC.

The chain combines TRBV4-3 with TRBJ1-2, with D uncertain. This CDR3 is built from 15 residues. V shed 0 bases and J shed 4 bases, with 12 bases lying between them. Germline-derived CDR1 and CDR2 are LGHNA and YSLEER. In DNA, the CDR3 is TGCGCCAGCAGCCAAGAAGCAGTGGGGAGCTATGGCTACACCTTC. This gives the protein CASSQEAVGSYGYTF.

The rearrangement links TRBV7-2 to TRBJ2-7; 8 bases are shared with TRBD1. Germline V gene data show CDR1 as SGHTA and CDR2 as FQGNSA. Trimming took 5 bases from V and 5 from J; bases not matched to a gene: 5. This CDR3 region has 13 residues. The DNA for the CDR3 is TGTGCCAGCAGCCAGGACAGGGTCCACGAGCAGTACTTC. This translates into CASSQDRVHEQYF.

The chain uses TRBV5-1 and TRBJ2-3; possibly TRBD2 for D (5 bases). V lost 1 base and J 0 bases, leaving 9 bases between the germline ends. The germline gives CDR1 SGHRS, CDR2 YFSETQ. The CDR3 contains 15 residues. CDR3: CASSLYGGSTDTQYF. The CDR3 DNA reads TGCGCCAGCAGCTTGTACGGCGGGAGCACAGATACGCAGTATTTT.

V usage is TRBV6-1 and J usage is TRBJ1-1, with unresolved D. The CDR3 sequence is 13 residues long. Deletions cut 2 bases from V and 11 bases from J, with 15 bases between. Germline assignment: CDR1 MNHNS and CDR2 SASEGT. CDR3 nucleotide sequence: TGTGCCAGCAGTGAAACGGTCAGGCAAAAGGCTTTCTTT. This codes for CASSETVRQKAFF.

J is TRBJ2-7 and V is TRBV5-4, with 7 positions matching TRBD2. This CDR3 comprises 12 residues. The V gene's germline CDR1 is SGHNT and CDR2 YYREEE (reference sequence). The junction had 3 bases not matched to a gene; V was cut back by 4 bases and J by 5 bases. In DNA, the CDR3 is TGTGCCAGCAGCCCTAGCGGTAACGAGCAGTACTTC. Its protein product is CASSPSGNEQYF.

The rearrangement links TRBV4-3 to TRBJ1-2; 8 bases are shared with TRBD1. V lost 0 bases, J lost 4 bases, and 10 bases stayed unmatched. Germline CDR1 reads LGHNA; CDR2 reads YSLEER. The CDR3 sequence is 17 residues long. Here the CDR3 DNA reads TGCGCCAGCAGCCAAGATCAGGGGACAGGTTTCGTCTATGGCTACACCTTC. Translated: CASSQDQGTGFVYGYTF.

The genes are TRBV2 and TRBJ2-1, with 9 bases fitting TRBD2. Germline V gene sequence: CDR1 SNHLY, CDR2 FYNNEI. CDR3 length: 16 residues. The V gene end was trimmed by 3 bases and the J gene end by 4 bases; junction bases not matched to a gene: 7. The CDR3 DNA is TGTGCCAGCAGTGATGGTGCGGGAGGGTTTTACAATGAGCAGTTCTTC. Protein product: CASSDGAGGFYNEQFF.

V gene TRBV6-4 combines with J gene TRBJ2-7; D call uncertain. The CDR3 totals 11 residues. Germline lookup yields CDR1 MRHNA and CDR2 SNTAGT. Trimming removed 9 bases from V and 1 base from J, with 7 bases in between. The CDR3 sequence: CAREYSYEQYF. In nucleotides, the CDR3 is TGTGCCAGGGAGTATTCCTACGAGCAGTACTTC.

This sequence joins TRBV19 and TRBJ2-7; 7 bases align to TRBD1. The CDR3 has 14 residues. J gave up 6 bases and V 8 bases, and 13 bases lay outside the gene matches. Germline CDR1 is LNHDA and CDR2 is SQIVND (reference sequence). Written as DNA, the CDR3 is TGTGCCAGTGCCAAGGGCAGGGGGATTGGCGAGCAGTACTTC. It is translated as CASAKGRGIGEQYF. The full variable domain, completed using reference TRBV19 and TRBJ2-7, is DGGITQSPKYLFRKEGQNVTLSCEQNLNHDAMYWYRQDPGQGLRLIYYSQIVNDFQKGDIAEGYSVSREKKESFPLTVTSAQKNPTAFYLCASAKGRGIGEQYFGPGTRLTVT.

CDR3 sequence: CASSAENSDTEAFF. For the CDR3, the DNA is TGTGCCAGCAGCGCCGAGAACAGTGACACTGAAGCTTTCTTT. The chain is built from TRBV9 and TRBJ1-1; D not resolved. The V end lost 3 bases, the J end lost 3 bases, and 12 bases lay between the germline ends. CDR3 length equals 14 residues. Looked up from germline, CDR1 is SGDLS and CDR2 is YYNGEE.

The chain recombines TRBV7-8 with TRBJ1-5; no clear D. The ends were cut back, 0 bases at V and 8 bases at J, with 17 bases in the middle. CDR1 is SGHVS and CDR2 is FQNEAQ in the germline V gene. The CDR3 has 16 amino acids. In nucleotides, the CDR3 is TGTGCCAGCAGCTTAGCTCAACGTGGGAGGGTAGAGCCCCAGCATTTT. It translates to CASSLAQRGRVEPQHF.

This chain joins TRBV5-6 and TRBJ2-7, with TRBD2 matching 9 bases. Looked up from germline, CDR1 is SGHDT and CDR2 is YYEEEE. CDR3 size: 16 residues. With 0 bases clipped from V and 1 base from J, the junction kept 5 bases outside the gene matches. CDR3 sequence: CASSLGSAGGSYEQYF. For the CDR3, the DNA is TGTGCCAGCAGCTTGGGCTCTGCGGGAGGGTCCTACGAGCAGTACTTC. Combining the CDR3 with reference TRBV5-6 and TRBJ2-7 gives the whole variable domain DAGVTQSPTHLIKTRGQQVTLRCSPKSGHDTVSWYQQALGQGPQFIFQYYEEEERQRGNFPDRFSGHQFPNYSSELNVNALLLGDSALYLCASSLGSAGGSYEQYFGPGTRLTVT.

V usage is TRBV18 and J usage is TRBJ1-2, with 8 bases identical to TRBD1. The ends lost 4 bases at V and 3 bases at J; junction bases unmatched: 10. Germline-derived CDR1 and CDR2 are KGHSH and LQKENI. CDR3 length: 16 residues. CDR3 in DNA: TGTGCCAGCTCACGCGGACAGGGAGATTACGACTATGGCTACACCTTC. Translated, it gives CASSRGQGDYDYGYTF. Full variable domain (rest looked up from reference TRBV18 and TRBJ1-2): NAGVMQNPRHLVRRRGQEARLRCSPMKGHSHVYWYRQLPEEGLKFMVYLQKENIIDESGMPKERFSAEFPKEGPSILRIQQVVRGDSAAYFCASSRGQGDYDYGYTFGSGTRLTVV.